This T cell receptor beta chain was identified during a study of cytomegalovirus exposure and HLA in healthy donors. Study conclusions and caveats: According to the study, 180 or so TCR beta chains were cytomegalovirus-associated. It was only CMV serostatus that was available as immune exposure information. DRB1 had the most TCR associations and HLA-C the fewest, a later analysis found, with rates varying by HLA locus.

Primers for the PCR totalled 60 Vbeta and 13 Jbeta. The protocol was immunoSEQ multiplex PCR, while the TCRdb copy is restricted to in-frame clones and leaves out a portion. This table has nearly 100,000 clones, approximately 9% appearing once. This clone appeared a few times. What it binds is not known. Germline V gene lookup returns CDR1 SGDLS and CDR2 YYNGEE. This CDR3 has 17 amino acids. Trimming took 4 bases from V and 0 from J, leaving 17 bases between them. V usage is TRBV9 and J usage is TRBJ2-1; D perhaps matches TRBD1 (6 bases). This TCR was sampled from a man aged 50 to 60 in good health and CMV-seropositive. Sequencing was done on a sample of PBMCs. The CDR3 sequence is CASSPQMGASSYNEQFF. The CDR3 DNA sequence: TGTGCCAGCAGCCCTCAAATGGGGGCTAGCTCCTACAATGAGCAGTTCTTC.